This T cell receptor beta chain was profiled in a study of memory CD4+ T cells and cytomegalovirus serostatus. The sort gate was single viable CD3+CD4+CD8-CD45RO+ cells for memory CD4+ T cells. Findings and caveats of the study: CD4+ memory repertoires contained about two fifths of the roughly 160 reported CMV TCRbeta sequences.

This clone was seen only once. What it recognizes is unknown. Sequencing was performed with immunoSEQ multiplex PCR; in TCRdb, only in-frame clones are kept and a portion is missing. Altogether about 64,000 clones are present, roughly three quarters being singletons, with the ten largest covering nearly 0.9%. The CDR3 is 14 residues long. Germline CDR1 is ENHRY and CDR2 is SYGVKD. V was trimmed by 3 bases and J by 1 base, leaving 9 bases between them. This sequence joins TRBV10-3 and TRBJ1-1; D not certain. The source of this sequence is an adult in good health and CMV-seronegative. The sequencing input was memory CD4+ T cells from blood. CDR3 protein: CAISEREGNTEAFF. The CDR3 DNA reads as TGTGCCATCAGTGAAAGGGAGGGGAACACTGAAGCTTTCTTT.